The 31 T cell receptor beta chains given below trace back to one sample, sequenced in a study of T cells after yellow fever vaccination. From the 5' RACE reads, TCRdb called clonotypes with MiXCR, one entry per CDR3 protein. This sample carries approximately 510,000 distinct CDR3 sequences, 20% to 25% of them seen once, and the ten largest clones take about 15%. The sample was PBMCs, taken approximately 20 days after the first yellow fever vaccination. These receptors came from a man aged 18 to 29 who received the YFV17D yellow fever vaccine.

This clonotype has only a few counts. In nucleotides, the CDR3 is TGCGCCAGCAGCCGCTTGGACAGGGGAACTGAAGCTTTCTTT. Translated: CASSRLDRGTEAFF. The genes are TRBV5-1 and TRBJ1-1; 9 bases align to TRBD1. The germline gives CDR1 SGHRS, CDR2 YFSETQ. The trim removed 4 bases at V and 5 bases at J, leaving 6 bases unmatched. CDR3 length: 14 residues.

There are a few counts of this clonotype. The chain joins TRBV25-1 to TRBJ1-1; 7 nucleotides align to TRBD1. Germline CDR1 and CDR2: MGHDK and SYGVNS. This CDR3 has 14 residues. Trimming cost V 7 bases and J 1 base; bases outside gene matches: 6. CDR3 amino acids: CASNSRQGNTEAFF. The CDR3 DNA follows: TGTGCCAGCAATTCCCGACAGGGGAACACTGAAGCTTTCTTT.

This clonotype was detected only a few times. The chain links TRBV7-2 to TRBJ2-3, with D uncertain. The V end was cut by 1 base, the J end by 6 bases, with 14 bases between. In germline, CDR1 is SGHTA, CDR2 FQGNSA. The CDR3 spans 15 residues. In nucleotides, the CDR3 is TGTGCCAGCAGCTTAGGGTTGGGCAGACGGGATACGCAGTATTTT. Amino acid sequence: CASSLGLGRRDTQYF.

The chain links TRBV12-3 or TRBV12-4 to TRBJ1-6, with D maybe TRBD1 (5 bases). The CDR3 has 12 residues. V shed 3 bases and J shed 9 bases, with 6 bases lying between them. The CDR3 region is CASSLGLSPLHF. As DNA, the CDR3 is TGTGCCAGCAGTTTGGGGCTTTCACCCCTCCACTTT.

Only a few counts were recorded for this clonotype. The genes are TRBV5-1 and TRBJ2-5; unclear D gene. V lost 7 bases and J lost 5, with 15 bases in between. CDR1 and CDR2 (germline): SGHRS, YFSETQ. The CDR3 length is 13 residues. CDR3 nucleotide sequence: TGCGCCAGCTCATACGGGTCCCGGGAGACCCAGTACTTC. This translates into CASSYGSRETQYF.

The chain links TRBV19 to TRBJ2-7; 10 bases fit TRBD1. Germline values: CDR1 LNHDA, CDR2 SQIVND (reference sequence). Trimming took 6 bases from V and 5 from J; bases not matched to a gene: 7. The CDR3 contains 14 residues. The CDR3 DNA follows: TGTGCCAGTAGCGCCGGGACAGGGGTGAACGAGCAGTACGTC. Translating gives CASSAGTGVNEQYV.

This clonotype was seen at least ten times. The chain employs TRBV5-1 and TRBJ1-4; D uncertain. The CDR3 extends over 15 amino acids. Trimming took off 3 bases at V and 0 bases at J, with 9 bases between the two ends. The V gene's germline CDR1 is SGHRS and CDR2 YFSETQ. In nucleotides, the CDR3 is TGCGCCAGCAGCTCTACCGGGACAACTAATGAAAAACTGTTTTTT. Protein sequence: CASSSTGTTNEKLFF.

There are many counts of this clonotype. This chain links TRBV20-1 with TRBJ2-1; D tentatively fits TRBD1 or TRBD2 (5 bases each). Trimming shortened V by 6 bases and J by 3 bases, and 12 bases separated the two germline ends. The germline CDR1 and CDR2 sequences are DFQATT and SNEGSKA (reference sequence). The CDR3 loop spans 13 amino acids. The CDR3 loop is CSAAGTLYNEQFF. Written as DNA, the CDR3 is TGCAGTGCCGCAGGGACCCTCTACAATGAGCAGTTCTTC.

This clonotype was seen many times. The chain links TRBV4-1 to TRBJ2-6, with D perhaps matching TRBD2 (5 bases). The CDR3 is 17 amino acids. Germline lookup yields CDR1 MGHRA and CDR2 YSYEKL. Trimming pared 0 bases from V and 2 bases from J, leaving 11 bases between. CDR3 residues: CASSQEGSKAGANVLTF. For the CDR3, the DNA is TGCGCCAGCAGCCAAGAAGGGAGTAAGGCTGGGGCCAACGTCCTGACTTTC.

This rearrangement joins TRBV2 to TRBJ1-5; 7 bases line up with TRBD1. Germline CDR1 reads SNHLY; CDR2 reads FYNNEI. CDR3 length equals 13 residues. The ends lost 7 bases at V and 5 bases at J; junction bases unmatched: 5. CDR3 residues: CASKGTADQPQHF. The CDR3 DNA reads as TGTGCCAGCAAAGGGACAGCGGATCAGCCCCAGCATTTT. Supplemented by reference TRBV2 and TRBJ1-5, the full variable domain reads EPEVTQTPSHQVTQMGQEVILRCVPISNHLYFYWYRQILGQKVEFLVSFYNNEISEKSEIFDDQFSVERPDGSNFTLKIRSTKLEDSAMYFCASKGTADQPQHFGDGTRLSIL.

J is TRBJ1-1 and V is TRBV29-1, with a possible D match to TRBD1 (6 bases). Germline CDR1 reads SQVTM; CDR2 reads ANQGSEA. CDR3 size: 14 residues. The V end was cut by 4 bases, the J end by 0 bases, with 12 bases between. CDR3 DNA sequence: TGCAGCGTTGTGCCGGGACACATGAACACTGAAGCTTTCTTT. This codes for CSVVPGHMNTEAFF.

V usage is TRBV7-2 and J usage is TRBJ2-1, with 9 bases lining up with TRBD2. CDR1 and CDR2 (germline): SGHTA, FQGNSA. Trimming at V came to 5 bases and at J to 5 bases, leaving 7 bases not matched to a gene. There are 15 residues in the CDR3. CDR3 sequence: CASSPASGDHNEQFF. The CDR3 DNA is TGTGCCAGCAGCCCCGCTAGCGGGGATCACAATGAGCAGTTCTTC.

The J gene is TRBJ2-5, the V gene TRBV7-3, with D perhaps TRBD2 (5 bases). This CDR3 comprises 13 residues. Germline CDR1 and CDR2: SGHTA and FQGTGA. Trimming cost V 6 bases and J 3 bases, with 11 bases left between them. The CDR3 DNA is TGTGCCAGCAGTTCCGGGATTAAAGAGACCCAGTACTTC. This sequence encodes CASSSGIKETQYF.

This clonotype showed up just a few times. This chain joins TRBV2 and TRBJ1-1, with D unclear. Trimming removed 5 bases from V and 2 bases from J, with 12 bases in between. The CDR3 consists of 14 residues. Germline lookup yields CDR1 SNHLY and CDR2 FYNNEI. The CDR3 sequence is CASSTNFGNTEAFF. DNA of the CDR3: TGTGCCAGCAGTACGAATTTCGGCAACACTGAAGCTTTCTTT.

The CDR3 DNA sequence: TGCAGCGTGTCGGCCGAGGAGACCCAGTACTTC. It translates to CSVSAEETQYF. This rearrangement joins TRBV29-1 to TRBJ2-5; D is uncertain. The CDR3 spans 11 residues. Germline assignment: CDR1 SQVTM and CDR2 ANQGSEA. The ends were cut back, 6 bases at V and 5 bases at J, with 10 bases in the middle.

This clonotype was counted a few times. CDR3 residues: CASSLSSFGEQYF. The CDR3 coding sequence is TGTGCCAGCAGCTTATCTAGTTTTGGCGAGCAGTACTTC. The chain links TRBV7-3 to TRBJ2-7; no definite D call. The CDR3 runs to 13 residues. CDR1 and CDR2 (germline): SGHTA, FQGTGA. Between the trimmed V and J ends, which lost 2 bases and 6 bases, there was a span of 11 bases.

This clonotype was counted between two and nine times. This rearrangement joins TRBV20-1 to TRBJ1-1; D is undetermined. Trimming took 4 bases from V and 1 from J, leaving 10 bases between them. This CDR3 is 13 amino acids long. Germline V gene lookup returns CDR1 DFQATT and CDR2 SNEGSKA (reference sequence). The DNA for the CDR3 is TGCAGTGCTACCCGGCAGCCGAACACTGAAGCTTTCTTT. It codes for CSATRQPNTEAFF.

The chain combines TRBV6-4 with TRBJ1-5; TRBD1 might be the D (6 bases). This CDR3 spans 13 amino acids. V was shortened by 6 bases and J by 1 base, with 7 bases between the two germline ends. Germline CDR1 is MRHNA and CDR2 is SNTAGT. DNA for the CDR3: TGTGCCAGCAGCACAGGGAGCAATCAGCCCCAGCATTTT. As protein: CASSTGSNQPQHF.

This clonotype was recorded a few times. The chain links TRBV19 to TRBJ2-1, with 8 bases aligning to TRBD1. The germline V gene has CDR1 LNHDA and CDR2 SQIVND (reference sequence). V was pared by 3 bases and J by 8 bases, with 9 bases of the junction left unmatched. The CDR3 runs 15 residues. The CDR3 loop reads CASSMRTGSRDEQFF. The CDR3 region has the DNA TGTGCCAGTAGTATGAGGACAGGGAGTCGGGATGAGCAGTTCTTC.

This clonotype was counted many times. The genes are TRBV6-5 and TRBJ2-1, with TRBD1 identical over 9 bases. V shed 0 bases and J 1 base; nucleotides not matched to a gene: 4. Looked up from germline, CDR1 is MNHEY and CDR2 is SVGAGI. The CDR3 runs 17 residues. CDR3 in DNA: TGTGCCAGCAGTTACTCGGGACAGGGCCTTTCCTACAATGAGCAGTTCTTC. Protein product: CASSYSGQGLSYNEQFF.

The rearrangement links TRBV18 to TRBJ2-1, with 7 nucleotides matching TRBD1. V gave up 0 bases and J gave up 2 bases; unmatched junction bases: 1. The CDR3 is made up of 15 amino acids. Germline loops: CDR1 KGHSH, CDR2 LQKENI. The DNA of the CDR3 is TGTGCCAGCTCACCACCGGGACAGACCTACAATGAGCAGTTCTTC. Its protein product is CASSPPGQTYNEQFF. Full variable domain (remainder filled in from reference TRBV18 and TRBJ2-1): NAGVMQNPRHLVRRRGQEARLRCSPMKGHSHVYWYRQLPEEGLKFMVYLQKENIIDESGMPKERFSAEFPKEGPSILRIQQVVRGDSAAYFCASSPPGQTYNEQFFGPGTRLTVL.

This clonotype showed up just a few times. This chain's CDR3 is CASSPGQTSNYGYTF. In DNA form, the CDR3 reads TGCGCCAGCAGCCCCGGACAGACCTCTAACTATGGCTACACCTTC. The chain combines TRBV5-1 with TRBJ1-2, with D maybe TRBD1 (6 bases). The germline V gene has CDR1 SGHRS and CDR2 YFSETQ. The CDR3 covers 15 residues. V lost 4 bases and J lost 0, with 13 bases in between. The full variable domain, with the rest looked up from reference TRBV5-1 and TRBJ1-2, is KAGVTQTPRYLIKTRGQQVTLSCSPISGHRSVSWYQQTPGQGLQFLFEYFSETQRNKGNFPGRFSGRQFSNSRSEMNVSTLELGDSALYLCASSPGQTSNYGYTFGSGTRLTVV.

The chain joins TRBV7-8 to TRBJ2-5; D might be TRBD1 or TRBD2, each matching 5 bases. The CDR3 covers 13 residues. Per the germline V gene, CDR1 is SGHVS and CDR2 is FQNEAQ. Trimming stripped 5 bases from V and 7 bases from J, with 14 bases between. The chain's CDR3 is CASSVRVEGTQYF. Here the CDR3 DNA reads TGTGCCAGCAGCGTCAGGGTAGAGGGGACCCAGTACTTC.

The chain is built from TRBV25-1 and TRBJ2-1; D is undetermined. With 6 bases removed from V and 8 bases from J, the gap between germline ends came to 5 bases. CDR1 and CDR2 (germline): MGHDK, SYGVNS. CDR3 length equals 10 residues. The CDR3 DNA reads TGTGCCAGCAGATCCGATGAGCAGTTCTTC. It yields the protein CASRSDEQFF.

The chain links TRBV29-1 to TRBJ2-7; no clear D. CDR3 length: 11 amino acids. Trimming took 7 bases from V and 11 from J, leaving 18 bases between them. Per germline, CDR1 SQVTM and CDR2 ANQGSEA. The CDR3 loop is CSARQAGMEYV. The CDR3 DNA is TGCAGCGCCCGGCAGGCAGGCATGGAGTACGTC.

This rearrangement joins TRBV27 to TRBJ1-1; D might be TRBD1 (5 bases). CDR3 length equals 15 residues. From germline, CDR1 is MNHEY and CDR2 SMNVEV (reference sequence). Between the trimmed V and J ends, which lost 0 bases and 7 bases, there was a span of 15 bases. CDR3 amino acids: CASSLSNRPSGEAFF. The CDR3 nucleotides are TGTGCCAGCAGTTTATCGAACAGGCCCTCGGGTGAAGCTTTCTTT.

This clonotype was seen just once. The chain employs TRBV4-3 and TRBJ2-2; D might be TRBD2 (6 bases). Trimming stripped 0 bases from V and 6 bases from J, with 8 bases between. Germline CDR1 LGHNA, CDR2 YSLEER. The CDR3 spans 14 residues. CDR3 in DNA: TGCGCCAGCAGCCAAGATCCGGGGGCCGGGGAGCTGTTTTTT. This translates into CASSQDPGAGELFF.

A few counts support this clonotype. The genes are TRBV18 and TRBJ1-1, with D perhaps matching TRBD1 (6 bases). CDR3 length equals 15 residues. Germline CDR1 and CDR2: KGHSH and LQKENI. V lost 2 bases, J lost 4 bases, and 14 bases lay in between. The CDR3 sequence: CASSPWMGAGTEAFF. In DNA form, the CDR3 reads TGTGCCAGCTCACCATGGATGGGGGCAGGCACTGAAGCTTTCTTT. The full variable domain, its missing parts supplied by reference TRBV18 and TRBJ1-1, is NAGVMQNPRHLVRRRGQEARLRCSPMKGHSHVYWYRQLPEEGLKFMVYLQKENIIDESGMPKERFSAEFPKEGPSILRIQQVVRGDSAAYFCASSPWMGAGTEAFFGQGTRLTVV.

J is TRBJ2-7 and V is TRBV21-1; the tabulated D call, TRBD1, remains unverified against the DNA. TRBV21-1 counts as a pseudogene. CDR3 length: 14 amino acids. The CDR3 sequence: CASIFDRFDYEQYV. CDR3 DNA: TGTGCCAGCATCTTTGACAGGTTTGATTACGAGCAGTACGTC.

The rearrangement uses TRBV4-2 and TRBJ2-1; TRBD1 aligns across 7 bases. The CDR3 is 16 residues long. CDR1 is LGHNA and CDR2 is YNFKEQ in the germline V gene. J was trimmed by 8 bases and V by 4 bases; bases with no gene match: 14. DNA of the CDR3: TGTGCCAGCAGCCTGGGGGCCGCCCAGGGGGTGGATGAGCAGTTCTTC. It specifies CASSLGAAQGVDEQFF.

This clonotype was picked up many times. CDR3 in DNA: TGTGCCAGCAGTCCCGGTCGGACGGAGACCCAGTACTTC. Protein: CASSPGRTETQYF. V gene TRBV12-3 or TRBV12-4 combines with J gene TRBJ2-5, with D uncertain. The ends were cut back, 5 bases at V and 5 bases at J, with 12 bases in the middle. The CDR3 contains 13 residues.